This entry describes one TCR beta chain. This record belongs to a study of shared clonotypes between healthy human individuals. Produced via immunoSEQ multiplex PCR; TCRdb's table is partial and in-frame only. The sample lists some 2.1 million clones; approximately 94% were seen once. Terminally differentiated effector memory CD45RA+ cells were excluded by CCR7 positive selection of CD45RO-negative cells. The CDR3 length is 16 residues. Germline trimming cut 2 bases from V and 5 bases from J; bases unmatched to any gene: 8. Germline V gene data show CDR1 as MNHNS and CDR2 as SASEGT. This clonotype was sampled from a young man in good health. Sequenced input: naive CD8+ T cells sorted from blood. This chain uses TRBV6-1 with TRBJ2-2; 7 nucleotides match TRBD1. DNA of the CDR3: TGTGCCAGCAGTGAATCGGCCAGGGGGTGGACCGGGGAGCTGTTTTTT. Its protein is CASSESARGWTGELFF.